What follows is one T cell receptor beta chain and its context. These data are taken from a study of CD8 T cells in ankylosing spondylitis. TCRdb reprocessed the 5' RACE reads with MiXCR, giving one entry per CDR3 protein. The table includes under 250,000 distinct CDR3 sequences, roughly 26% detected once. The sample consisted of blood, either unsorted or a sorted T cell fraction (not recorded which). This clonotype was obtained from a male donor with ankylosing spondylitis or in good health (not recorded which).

The CDR3 DNA is TGTGCCAGCAGCCCCGACGGGGGGTTTAATCCCCTCCACTTT. It specifies CASSPDGGFNPLHF. The chain combines TRBV7-2 with TRBJ1-6; a weak D match, TRBD1 (5 bases). The V and J ends lost 5 bases and 13 bases respectively, with 18 bases between them. CDR3 length: 14 residues. In germline, CDR1 is SGHTA, CDR2 FQGNSA.